This TCR beta chain was obtained from a study of human T cells and chemical hapten exposure. Study information: Diphenylcyclopropenone, dosed weekly to the scalp, was given to patients throughout the roughly 23-week study. Study results and caveats: Expanded TCRs were compared with controls, and the expanded TCRs formed significantly more large CDR3 similarity clusters.

Specified time point: pre-sensitization, week 0. Treatment specified: therapeutic diphenylcyclopropenone sensitization with weekly scalp DPC. Single cDNA molecules in the library carried unique molecular identifiers attached during preparation. From the RACE reads, TCRdb called clonotypes with MiXCR, one entry per CDR3 protein. The sample consists of 250,000 to 300,000 distinct CDR3 sequences, around 7% of them appearing once. The CDR3 is 13 residues long. Trimming cost V 1 base and J 1 base, with 4 bases left between them. Per the germline V gene, CDR1 is SGHDN and CDR2 is FVKESK. This clonotype was detected ten times or more. The target antigen is unknown.

The rearrangement links TRBV14 to TRBJ1-1; D gene ambiguous. Sequencing was performed on whole blood, taken in connection with sensitization to the hapten diphenylcyclopropenone (DPC). The receptor was derived from a man between 18 and 29 years old with alopecia areata. Some clones in this sample may be carry-over from other donors' samples. CDR3 sequence reads: CASSQVRNTEAFF. The CDR3 region has the DNA TGTGCCAGCAGCCAAGTAAGGAACACTGAAGCTTTCTTT.